This T cell receptor (beta chain) emerged from a study of technical replicates of blood from a few donors. Clones were sequenced by immunoSEQ multiplex PCR, and TCRdb holds only the in-frame ones, with some missing. Of around 77,000 clones in the sample, 80% to 95% were seen once. Source material: T cells isolated from PBMCs. This clonotype was sampled from a human donor in good health.

The chain's CDR3 is CASSLLSGHFYEQYF. The CDR3 region has the DNA TGCGCCAGCAGCCTCTTATCGGGACACTTCTACGAGCAGTACTTC. The chain links TRBV4-1 to TRBJ2-7; possibly TRBD1 for D (6 bases). The germline CDR1 and CDR2 sequences are MGHRA and YSYEKL. V was clipped by 4 bases and J by 3 bases, with 16 bases between them. This CDR3 is 15 amino acids long.